Reported below is one T cell receptor (beta chain). No antigen is known for it. Base qualities were left out, and no much larger clone turns up one base away. This specimen's treatment or condition label, per the study, means: oral pan-JAK inhibitor, 5-10 mg twice daily. Peripheral blood and lesional scalp punch biopsies were obtained from patients with alopecia areata. PBMCs were isolated by density centrifugation and stained for CD3, CD4 and CD8, after which CD4+ and CD8+ T cells were sorted on a FACSAria. The library was prepared using the immunoSEQ multiplex PCR assay. To provide template for TCR sequencing, every sample had RNA extracted and reverse transcribed into cDNA. First-strand cDNA was synthesized with SuperScript III using a 2:1 mix of oligo-dT and random hexamers. A synthetic immune receptor repertoire was used to gauge amplification bias, and whatever bias remained was removed computationally. The original pipeline was this. Raw reads were preprocessed to remove errors, and CDR3 was defined by IMGT conventions from the conserved cysteine to phenylalanine. Clonality was computed by normalizing Shannon entropy by log2 of the number of productive unique TCRs and subtracting the result from 1. CD4 or CD8 identity of scalp clones was inferred by cross-referencing scalp TCRbeta sequences with sorted blood CD4 and CD8 repertoires. Entries here come from immuneACCESS through TCRdb and include only in-frame sequences with V and J called. Some clones fail to appear in such tables; in the studies checked, an unresolved V gene covers under half of the shortfall, and the cause of the remainder is unknown. V and J calls and clone size are copied from that table; D and trimming were computed from the DNA. In this sample the table shows approximately 90,000 clones, about two thirds of which occur a single time. The ten largest clones take up 17% of the sample.

This sample is part of a study of CD8+ T cells in alopecia areata (dated 2018 in TCRdb). In the study overall: The treated patients, all with moderate-to-severe alopecia areata, were enrolled in an open-label pilot trial of oral tofacitinib given at 5 to 10 mg twice daily. Tofacitinib was administered for 6 to 18 months, and 6 months of follow-up off drug were then conducted to assess delayed response and recurrence. For the treated patients, the SALT score, which quantifies what percentage of scalp surface area is affected, served as the measure of disease severity. The study used high-throughput TCRbeta sequencing to examine T cell clonal expansion in alopecia areata, in both the C3H/HeJ mouse model and human patients. In humans, TCRbeta sequencing was performed on scalp tissue and on sorted CD4+ and CD8+ peripheral blood T cells from healthy controls and from patients with patchy or totalis/universalis alopecia areata. Tofacitinib-treated patients had biopsies at baseline and at 4 and 24 weeks of treatment, with a later scalp biopsy in several patients. Scalp clonality was compared among normal scalp (n=4), patchy alopecia areata scalp (n=8), and alopecia totalis/universalis scalp (n=8). RNA was extracted with the PAXgene miRNA kit for fixed scalp, the miRNeasy kit for PBMCs, and the RNeasy kit for mouse skin. TCRbeta CDR3 regions were amplified by immunoSEQ multiplex PCR with 35 Vbeta forward and 13 Jbeta reverse primers.

Relative to germline, V is missing 7 bases and J is missing 3 bases, with 12 bases of the junction outside any gene match. There are 15 amino acids in the CDR3, from cysteine to phenylalanine inclusive. Only the CDR3 portion is preserved as DNA: 45 bases, with reading frame beginning at the first base. CDR1 and CDR2 (MNHNY, SVGAGI) derive from the germline V gene (reference sequence). General findings and caveats noted by the study authors: Higher clonality and more expanded CD8+ clones were observed in lesional scalp than in normal scalp, particularly in alopecia totalis/universalis, a finding suggestive of antigenic drive. The treated cohort was small, with a single nonresponder, so links between baseline CD8+ expansion and response need larger studies. Unlike mouse skin, where gammadelta T cells dominate, normal human skin contains resident alphabeta T cells that get sequenced too, which complicates analysis of the scalp TCR repertoire. Shared TCR sequences between patients were less evident than in mice, which may be partly attributable to HLA diversity in the patient population. During tofacitinib treatment, many expanded lesional clones remained in scalp and blood, and this persistence may partly explain relapse after treatment is stopped. With tofacitinib, both scalp clonality and the number of expanded CD8+ clones among the top 100 scalp clones went down significantly.

The TCR originated in a human donor with alopecia areata. The receptor chain draws on TRBV6-6 and TRBJ2-7; 7 nucleotides in the junction match TRBD1. This material consisted of CD8+ T cells sorted from blood, taken at roughly week 45, from a patient treated with tofacitinib. The nucleotide sequence reads as follows: TGTGCCAGCACCCAAACAGGGGATGCCCTCTACGAGCAGTACTTC. Its product reads: CASTQTGDALYEQYF.